These T cell receptor beta chains were read from a single sample in a study of blood T cell repertoires in COVID-19. The method was immunoSEQ multiplex PCR; TCRdb's version includes in-frame clones alone and lacks a portion of them. The sample contains over 85,000 clones, about 83% of which appear only once. The specimen was peripheral blood. The receptors come from a man aged 35 to 55 with active or convalescent COVID-19. Each CDR3 is given with its conserved first and last residue. The D gene is left open where the match is weak. Expanded clones are given a class, and other clones once, few, many or no size at all.

abundance: NA; v_gene: TRBV9; j_gene: TRBJ2-5; d_gene: NA; CDR3aa: CASSAGQETQYF
abundance: NA; v_gene: TRBV7-9; j_gene: TRBJ1-1; d_gene: NA; CDR3aa: CASSSTSLTEAFF
abundance: NA; v_gene: TRBV25-1; j_gene: TRBJ2-3; d_gene: NA; CDR3aa: CASSTVSTDTQYF
abundance: NA; v_gene: TRBV6-5; j_gene: TRBJ1-2; d_gene: NA; CDR3aa: CASSLGGNPSGYTF
abundance: NA; v_gene: TRBV27; j_gene: TRBJ1-6; d_gene: TRBD1; CDR3aa: CASSPRGSDTYNSPLHF
abundance: NA; v_gene: TRBV5-8; j_gene: TRBJ1-2; d_gene: NA; CDR3aa: CASAIRGEAYGYTF
abundance: NA; v_gene: TRBV30; j_gene: TRBJ1-4; d_gene: TRBD1; CDR3aa: CAWSRTGEEKLFF
abundance: NA; v_gene: TRBV19; j_gene: TRBJ1-1; d_gene: NA; CDR3aa: CASSTDSPMNTEAFF
abundance: NA; v_gene: TRBV11-1; j_gene: TRBJ1-1; d_gene: NA; CDR3aa: CASSLGGQLNTEAFF
abundance: NA; v_gene: TRBV3-1/TRBV3-2; j_gene: TRBJ1-3; d_gene: NA; CDR3aa: CASRPGGSGNTIYF
abundance: NA; v_gene: TRBV19; j_gene: TRBJ2-5; d_gene: TRBD2; CDR3aa: CASSIATSGQETQYF
abundance: NA; v_gene: TRBV29-1; j_gene: TRBJ1-5; d_gene: TRBD1; CDR3aa: CSDYRGGQPQHF
abundance: NA; v_gene: TRBV7-2; j_gene: TRBJ1-2; d_gene: TRBD1; CDR3aa: CASSSTGTANYGYTF
abundance: NA; v_gene: TRBV9; j_gene: TRBJ2-1; d_gene: NA; CDR3aa: CASSRQSDEQFF
abundance: NA; v_gene: TRBV7-8; j_gene: TRBJ1-1; d_gene: NA; CDR3aa: CASSLTQSRATEAFF
abundance: few; v_gene: TRBV12-5; j_gene: TRBJ2-7; d_gene: TRBD1; CDR3aa: CASGLRTGPYEQYF
abundance: NA; v_gene: TRBV4-3; j_gene: TRBJ2-7; d_gene: NA; CDR3aa: CASSQEVAGHEQYF
abundance: few; v_gene: TRBV30; j_gene: TRBJ2-7; d_gene: NA; CDR3aa: CAWSSFSEQYF
abundance: NA; v_gene: TRBV7-2; j_gene: TRBJ1-5; d_gene: NA; CDR3aa: CASSSTGLSNQPQHF
abundance: NA; v_gene: TRBV19; j_gene: TRBJ1-2; d_gene: NA; CDR3aa: CASSITGNYGYTF
abundance: NA; v_gene: TRBV4-1; j_gene: TRBJ1-3; d_gene: NA; CDR3aa: CASSLSNTGSAGNTIYF
abundance: NA; v_gene: TRBV29-1; j_gene: TRBJ2-2; d_gene: TRBD1; CDR3aa: CSVVTGGAGTGELFF
abundance: NA; v_gene: TRBV11-2; j_gene: TRBJ2-1; d_gene: TRBD1; CDR3aa: CASSLGGTGEGEQFF
abundance: NA; v_gene: TRBV9; j_gene: TRBJ2-5; d_gene: TRBD2; CDR3aa: CASSVPGLAGKETQYF
abundance: once; v_gene: TRBV11-3; j_gene: TRBJ1-1; d_gene: NA; CDR3aa: CASSASMNTEAFF
abundance: NA; v_gene: TRBV3-1/TRBV3-2; j_gene: TRBJ2-7; d_gene: NA; CDR3aa: CASSQTTGEQYF
abundance: NA; v_gene: TRBV10-1; j_gene: TRBJ2-3; d_gene: TRBD2; CDR3aa: CASSEGLAGSTDTQYF
abundance: NA; v_gene: TRBV4-3; j_gene: TRBJ1-5; d_gene: TRBD1; CDR3aa: CASSQEDRWDQPQHF
abundance: NA; v_gene: TRBV9; j_gene: TRBJ2-3; d_gene: TRBD1; CDR3aa: CASSVRTGGVGTDTQYF
abundance: NA; v_gene: TRBV12-3/TRBV12-4; j_gene: TRBJ2-5; d_gene: NA; CDR3aa: CASMEQETQYF
abundance: NA; v_gene: TRBV12-5; j_gene: TRBJ1-1; d_gene: TRBD1; CDR3aa: CASGLGTGGGTEAFF
abundance: NA; v_gene: TRBV5-1; j_gene: TRBJ1-1; d_gene: NA; CDR3aa: CASSLGRGGLNTEAFF
abundance: NA; v_gene: TRBV2; j_gene: TRBJ1-2; d_gene: NA; CDR3aa: CASSSTGREAGYTF
abundance: NA; v_gene: TRBV27; j_gene: TRBJ1-2; d_gene: TRBD1; CDR3aa: CASSLFSQGGGYTF
abundance: NA; v_gene: TRBV7-6; j_gene: TRBJ1-5; d_gene: TRBD1; CDR3aa: CASRTFGTGGFFVSPQHF
abundance: NA; v_gene: TRBV9; j_gene: TRBJ2-2; d_gene: NA; CDR3aa: CASSVQGGDTGELFF
abundance: NA; v_gene: TRBV19; j_gene: TRBJ1-6; d_gene: TRBD1; CDR3aa: CASKGTGTINSPLHF
abundance: NA; v_gene: TRBV5-4; j_gene: TRBJ1-3; d_gene: TRBD1; CDR3aa: CASSLGQGGFAGNTIYF
abundance: NA; v_gene: TRBV5-1; j_gene: TRBJ2-6; d_gene: TRBD1; CDR3aa: CASSADRGGVAGANVLTF
abundance: once; v_gene: TRBV5-5; j_gene: TRBJ2-3; d_gene: TRBD2; CDR3aa: CASRPHSSGGGNTDTQYF